The clone carrying this T cell receptor (beta chain) has a single count. Its antigen remains unknown. Clones were sequenced by immunoSEQ multiplex PCR, and TCRdb holds only the in-frame ones, with some missing. The table includes over 2 million clones, approximately 95% detected once. With 4 bases removed from V and 3 bases from J, the gap between germline ends came to 16 bases. This CDR3 is 17 amino acids long. The germline CDR1 and CDR2 sequences are MNHEY and SMNVEV (reference sequence). Partitioning of CD4+ cells yielded a CD45RA+ naive subset and a CD45RA-negative memory subset. The source of the sample is a study of shared clonotypes between healthy human individuals. General study results and limits: Deeper or shallower sequencing was expected to change how clonotypes are shared among donors. In this cohort, only blood was sampled, and tissue repertoires likely differ. With few donors, the genetic and exposure-history diversity represented was limited.

The sequencing sample was made of naive CD4+ T cells sorted from blood. Subset here: CD45RA+ positively selected. The J gene is TRBJ1-6, the V gene TRBV27; no clear D. The receptor comes from a man aged 18 to 30 in good health. CDR3 DNA: TGTGCCAGCAGTTCTTCTAGAGAGTCGGGCTATAATTCACCCCTCCACTTT. This gives the protein CASSSSRESGYNSPLHF.